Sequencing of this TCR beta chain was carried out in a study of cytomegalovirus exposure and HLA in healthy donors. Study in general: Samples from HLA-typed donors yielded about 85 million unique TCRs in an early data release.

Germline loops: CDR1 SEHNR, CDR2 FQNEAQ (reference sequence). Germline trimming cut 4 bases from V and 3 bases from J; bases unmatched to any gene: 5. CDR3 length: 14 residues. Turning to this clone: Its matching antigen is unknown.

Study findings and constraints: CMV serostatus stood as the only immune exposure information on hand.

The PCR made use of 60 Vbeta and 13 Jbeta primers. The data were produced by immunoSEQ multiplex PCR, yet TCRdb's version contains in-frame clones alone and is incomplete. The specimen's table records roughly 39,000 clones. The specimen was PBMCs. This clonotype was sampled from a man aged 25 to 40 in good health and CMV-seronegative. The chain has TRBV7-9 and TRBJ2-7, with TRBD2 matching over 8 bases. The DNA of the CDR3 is TGTGCCAGCAGCTCACTAGCGGACCGCTACGAGCAGTACTTC. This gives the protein CASSSLADRYEQYF.